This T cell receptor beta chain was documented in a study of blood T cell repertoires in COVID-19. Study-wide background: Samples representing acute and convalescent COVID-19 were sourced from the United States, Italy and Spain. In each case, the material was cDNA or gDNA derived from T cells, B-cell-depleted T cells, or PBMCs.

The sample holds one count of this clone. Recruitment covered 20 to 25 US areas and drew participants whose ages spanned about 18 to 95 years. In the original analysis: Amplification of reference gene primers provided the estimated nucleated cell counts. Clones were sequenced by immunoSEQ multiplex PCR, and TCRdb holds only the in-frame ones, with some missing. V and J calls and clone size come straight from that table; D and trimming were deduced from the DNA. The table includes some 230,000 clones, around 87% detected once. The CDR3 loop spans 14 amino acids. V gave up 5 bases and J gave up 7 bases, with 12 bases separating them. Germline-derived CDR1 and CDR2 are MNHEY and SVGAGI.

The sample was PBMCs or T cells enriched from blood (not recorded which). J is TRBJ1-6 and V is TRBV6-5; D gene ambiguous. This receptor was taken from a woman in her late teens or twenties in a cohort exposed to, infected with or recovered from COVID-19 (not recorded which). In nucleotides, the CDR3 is TGTGCCAGCAGTCACCCCTGGAGGAATTCACCCCTCCACTTT. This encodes CASSHPWRNSPLHF.